One sample yielded the 19 T cell receptor beta chains listed below, sequenced in a study of blood T cell repertoires in COVID-19. Data came from immunoSEQ multiplex PCR; TCRdb stores just in-frame clones and leaves some out. The table records 140,000 to 150,000 clones, about four fifths of them present only once. The sequenced material came from peripheral blood. Source of these receptors: a man in his thirties or forties with COVID-19, enrolled during active disease.

This clone was counted between two and nine times. This chain links TRBV6-2 or TRBV6-3 with TRBJ2-7; TRBD1 matches 8 bases. Germline V gene data show CDR1 as MNHEY and CDR2 as SVGEGT. Trimming took 4 bases from V and 6 from J; bases not matched to a gene: 8. The length of the CDR3 is 14 residues. This CDR3 is CASSFLNRGAEQYF. In DNA, the CDR3 is TGTGCCAGCAGTTTCCTGAACAGGGGGGCCGAGCAGTACTTC.

The chain carries TRBV6-5 and TRBJ2-1, with 10 bases matching TRBD1. V was clipped by 5 bases and J by 6 bases; unmatched bases: 7. This CDR3 has 15 residues. Per the germline V gene, CDR1 is MNHEY and CDR2 is SVGAGI. The CDR3 nucleotides read TGTGCCAGCAGTCGGTACGGGACAGGGGTCAATGAGCAGTTCTTC. It translates to CASSRYGTGVNEQFF.

This rearrangement joins TRBV10-2 to TRBJ2-7; 7 bases are shared with TRBD1. Looked up from germline, CDR1 is WSHSY and CDR2 is SAAADI. The length of the CDR3 is 14 residues. The ends lost 7 bases at V and 2 bases at J; junction bases unmatched: 8. CDR3 DNA sequence: TGCGCCAGCATTCAGGGGGTAGGGCCCTACGAGCAGTACTTC. Amino acids: CASIQGVGPYEQYF.

This sequence joins TRBV4-2 and TRBJ2-7; 7 bases fit TRBD1. V lost 4 bases and J lost 0; bases outside the gene matches: 6. This CDR3 has 15 residues. CDR1 is LGHNA, CDR2 YNFKEQ, per germline. CDR3 sequence reads: CASSRTGTASYEQYF. The CDR3 coding sequence is TGTGCCAGCAGCCGGACCGGGACAGCCTCCTACGAGCAGTACTTC.

The rearrangement links TRBV9 to TRBJ2-3; D is perhaps TRBD2 (5 bases). Germline V gene lookup returns CDR1 SGDLS and CDR2 YYNGEE. V was clipped by 3 bases and J by 1 base, with 9 bases between them. This CDR3 comprises 14 residues. For the CDR3, the DNA is TGTGCCAGCAGCGCGGGAAGCGGCACAGATACGCAGTATTTT. Its protein is CASSAGSGTDTQYF.

The chain joins TRBV28 to TRBJ2-2, with D maybe TRBD1 (5 bases). The CDR3 loop spans 15 amino acids. Between the trimmed V and J ends, which lost 5 bases and 5 bases, there was a span of 15 bases. The germline gives CDR1 MDHEN, CDR2 SYDVKM. The CDR3 DNA is TGTGCCAGCAGTGTCCAGGGTGGGCGAACCGGGGAGCTGTTTTTT. Translation gives CASSVQGGRTGELFF.

This chain connects TRBV24-1 to TRBJ2-5, with 7 bases that match TRBD1. Per the germline V gene, CDR1 is KGHDR and CDR2 is SFDVKD. J was trimmed by 2 bases and V by 3 bases; bases with no gene match: 8. CDR3 size: 16 residues. The DNA for the CDR3 is TGTGCCACCAGTGATCACAGGGGCGGCACACAAGAGACCCAGTACTTC. Protein sequence: CATSDHRGGTQETQYF.

This clone came up once. Other DNA variants within this sample encode the same CDR3. The chain couples TRBV28 to TRBJ1-5; D unclear. The CDR3 spans 11 residues. CDR1 and CDR2 (germline): MDHEN, SYDVKM. V shed 3 bases and J shed 9 bases, with 6 bases lying between them. The CDR3 nucleotides are TGTGCCAGCAGTTTCCCCGGGCCCCAGCATTTT. Its protein is CASSFPGPQHF. The variable domain in full, completed from reference TRBV28 and TRBJ1-5, reads DVKVTQSSRYLVKRTGEKVFLECVQDMDHENMFWYRQDPGLGLRLIYFSYDVKMKEKGDIPEGYSVSREKKERFSLILESASTNQTSMYLCASSFPGPQHFGDGTRLSIL.

The rearrangement links TRBV2 to TRBJ1-2; 8 bases map to TRBD1. The V gene end was trimmed by 4 bases and the J gene end by 8 bases; junction bases not matched to a gene: 6. This CDR3 comprises 13 residues. Germline loops: CDR1 SNHLY, CDR2 FYNNEI. In DNA form, the CDR3 reads TGTGCCAGCAGTGTGGACAGGGACGGAGGCTACACCTTC. This sequence encodes CASSVDRDGGYTF.

The CDR3 nucleotides read TGTGCCACCAGTGATTTGCCGGTGAACACTGAAGCTTTCTTT. Translating gives CATSDLPVNTEAFF. V usage is TRBV24-1 and J usage is TRBJ1-1; D gene unclear. The CDR3 spans 14 residues. V gave up 0 bases and J gave up 0 bases, with 4 bases separating them. Germline values: CDR1 KGHDR, CDR2 SFDVKD.

The J gene is TRBJ2-7, the V gene TRBV6-2 or TRBV6-3, with 9 bases matching TRBD2. Germline loops: CDR1 MNHEY, CDR2 SVGEGT. There are 14 residues in the CDR3. The V segment lost 5 bases and the J segment 3 bases; nucleotides outside the gene matches: 5. The CDR3: CASSPAGGLYEQYF. CDR3 DNA sequence: TGTGCCAGCAGTCCAGCGGGAGGCCTCTACGAGCAGTACTTC.

The chain recombines TRBV7-2 with TRBJ2-1, with 7 bases fitting TRBD1. The trim removed 4 bases at V and 0 bases at J, leaving 3 bases unmatched. Germline CDR1 is SGHTA and CDR2 is FQGNSA. CDR3 length: 15 amino acids. Here the CDR3 DNA reads TGTGCCAGCAGCTCGGACAGGAGCTCCTACAATGAGCAGTTCTTC. Translating gives CASSSDRSSYNEQFF.

The rearrangement joins TRBV11-2 to TRBJ2-1; 10 bases fit TRBD1. Trimming removed 5 bases from V and 9 bases from J; junction bases left unmatched: 10. Germline V lookup: CDR1 SGHAT, CDR2 FQNNGV. This CDR3 region has 15 residues. Here the CDR3 reads CASSTGQGVNSEQFF. The CDR3 DNA is TGTGCCAGCAGCACAGGACAGGGGGTCAACTCTGAGCAGTTCTTC.

V is TRBV10-1 and J is TRBJ2-7, with 10 bases that match TRBD1. After removal of 3 bases from V and 3 bases from J, the junction contained 2 bases not matched to a gene. The CDR3 sequence is 14 residues long. Germline values: CDR1 WNHNN, CDR2 SYGVQD (reference sequence). DNA of the CDR3: TGCGCCAGCAGTGACGGGACAGGGGACTACGAGCAGTACTTC. Amino acids: CASSDGTGDYEQYF.

The gene calls are TRBV30 and TRBJ2-3; D is undetermined. Germline CDR1 is GTSNPN and CDR2 is SVGIG (reference sequence). The V end was cut by 3 bases, the J end by 4 bases, with 11 bases between. CDR3 size: 13 residues. The CDR3 here is CAWRKGGADTQYF. In nucleotides, the CDR3 is TGTGCCTGGAGAAAAGGCGGCGCAGATACGCAGTATTTT.

The DNA for the CDR3 is TGTGCCAGTAGTATCGGGACTAGCAGCCGCGGGGAGCTGTTTTTT. Encoded protein: CASSIGTSSRGELFF. The genes are TRBV19 and TRBJ2-2; 9 nucleotides line up with TRBD2. Germline V gene lookup returns CDR1 LNHDA and CDR2 SQIVND (reference sequence). V gave up 3 bases and J gave up 7 bases; unmatched junction bases: 6. This CDR3 has 15 residues. Complete variable domain (other parts from reference TRBV19 and TRBJ2-2): DGGITQSPKYLFRKEGQNVTLSCEQNLNHDAMYWYRQDPGQGLRLIYYSQIVNDFQKGDIAEGYSVSREKKESFPLTVTSAQKNPTAFYLCASSIGTSSRGELFFGEGSRLTVL.

The CDR3 coding sequence is TGTGCCAGCAGTTTGCGGGGCGGGGATACGCAGTATTTT. Protein sequence: CASSLRGGDTQYF. The V call is TRBV27, the J call TRBJ2-3; D is perhaps TRBD2 (6 bases). Trimming took 3 bases from V and 6 from J, leaving 10 bases between them. Germline V gene sequence: CDR1 MNHEY, CDR2 SMNVEV (reference sequence). CDR3 length equals 13 residues.

J is TRBJ2-1 and V is TRBV14, with TRBD1 matching 9 bases. Germline V gene data show CDR1 as SGHDN and CDR2 as FVKESK. There are 14 residues in the CDR3. V lost 2 bases, J lost 14 bases, and 10 bases stayed unmatched. The chain's CDR3 is CASSQSLNRQGEFF. In DNA form, the CDR3 reads TGTGCCAGCAGCCAAAGCTTAAACCGACAGGGGGAGTTCTTC.

The chain is built from TRBV18 and TRBJ1-3; D gene uncertain. The CDR3 contains 12 residues. Trimming removed 6 bases from V and 8 bases from J, with 11 bases in between. Germline CDR1 and CDR2: KGHSH and LQKENI. CDR3 in DNA: TGTGCCAGCTCGCTCGAACGAGACACCATATATTTT. This translates into CASSLERDTIYF.